A single sample is the source of the 22 T cell receptor beta chains below, sequenced in a study of identical twins. In TCRdb, the 5' RACE reads were re-called with MiXCR into one record per CDR3 protein. The sample comprises 220,000 or so distinct CDR3 sequences, roughly 7% of which are singletons, and 3.5% to 4% rests with the top ten. The sample also formed part of further work on yellow fever vaccine responses in identical twins.

What was sequenced was memory (CD45RO+) T cells sorted from blood. The receptors shown here come from a woman aged 18 to 35 in good health.

Only a few counts were recorded for this clonotype. V and J are TRBV20-1 and TRBJ2-3, with TRBD2 identical over 13 bases. Germline V gene data show CDR1 as DFQATT and CDR2 as SNEGSKA (reference sequence). This CDR3 is 19 amino acids long. Germline trimming cut 0 bases from V and 2 bases from J; bases unmatched to any gene: 11. The CDR3, as DNA: TGCAGTGCTAGAGACGGGACTAGCGGGACCCACGTAACCACAGATACGCAGTATTTT. Protein: CSARDGTSGTHVTTDTQYF.

This clonotype occurred a few times. V gene TRBV21-1 combines with J gene TRBJ2-3; the DNA was not used to check the table's D call, TRBD2. TRBV21-1 is a known pseudogene. The length of the CDR3 is 17 residues. The chain's CDR3 is CASSNATSARRTDTQYF. In DNA, the CDR3 is TGTGCCAGCAGCAACGCTACTAGCGCGCGTAGGACAGATACGCAGTATTTT.

The CDR3 nucleotides read TGTGCCAGCAGCGCGGCGGGACTAGTATCAGAGACCCAGTACTTC. Encoded protein: CASSAAGLVSETQYF. V is TRBV2 and J is TRBJ2-5, with TRBD2 matching 8 bases. Per germline, CDR1 SNHLY and CDR2 FYNNEI. The junction had 10 bases not matched to a gene; V was cut back by 6 bases and J by 4 bases. This CDR3 is built from 15 residues.

The chain links TRBV3-1 to TRBJ2-2, with TRBD2 matching over 8 bases. Germline assignment: CDR1 LGHDT and CDR2 YNNKEL (reference sequence). J was trimmed by 7 bases and V by 4 bases; bases with no gene match: 8. This CDR3 contains 15 residues. The CDR3 region has the DNA TGTGCCAGCAGCCCTGCGGGAGGTCTTGTCGGGGAGCTGTTTTTT. This translates into CASSPAGGLVGELFF.

The CDR3 DNA reads TGCGCCAGCAGCCCCAGGACTAGCGGGAGTGGGGGCAATGAGCAGTTCTTC. Protein: CASSPRTSGSGGNEQFF. The chain uses TRBV5-1 and TRBJ2-1; TRBD2 agrees at 13 bases. V shed 4 bases, J shed 6 bases, and the junction held 10 bases outside the gene matches. CDR3 length: 17 residues. CDR1 is SGHRS and CDR2 is YFSETQ in the germline V gene.

This clonotype was seen at least ten times. The gene calls are TRBV24-1 and TRBJ2-7; D possibly corresponds to TRBD2 (6 bases). The CDR3 is 13 amino acids. Germline CDR1 reads KGHDR; CDR2 reads SFDVKD. Trimming removed 1 base at V and 6 bases at J, with 9 bases between. CDR3 in DNA: TGTGCCACCAGTGATTTTGTGGGAGGCGAGCAGTACTTC. Translation: CATSDFVGGEQYF.

This clonotype occurred many times. This rearrangement joins TRBV7-3 to TRBJ2-2, with D perhaps TRBD2 (6 bases). This CDR3 region has 15 residues. Germline assignment: CDR1 SGHTA and CDR2 FQGTGA. V was shortened by 6 bases and J by 2 bases, with 13 bases between the two germline ends. CDR3 sequence (DNA): TGTGCCAGCAGTTTCATGGGGGGAAACACCGGGGAGCTGTTTTTT. This gives the protein CASSFMGGNTGELFF.

Comment on this clonotype: This may stem from a read error, because a much larger clone lies one nucleotide away. In DNA form, the CDR3 reads TGCAGCGTTGGCCGGGGGGTTGAGGGGGAGCTGTTTTTT. Translation gives CSVGRGVEGELFF. This chain joins TRBV29-1 and TRBJ2-2, with TRBD2 identical over 7 bases. V dropped 4 bases and J dropped 8; count of bases not matched to a gene: 7. Germline CDR1 SQVTM, CDR2 ANQGSEA. This CDR3 region has 13 residues.

This clonotype was observed a few times. This chain links TRBV29-1 with TRBJ2-1; perhaps D is TRBD1 or TRBD2 (5 bases each). V was cut by 5 bases and J by 6 bases, with 14 bases left in between. In germline, CDR1 is SQVTM, CDR2 ANQGSEA. CDR3 length equals 13 residues. CDR3 amino acids: CSVWGNLLNEQFF. CDR3 nucleotide sequence: TGCAGCGTTTGGGGGAACCTTCTCAATGAGCAGTTCTTC.

The chain's CDR3 is CAMSRDSYTEAFF. The CDR3 coding sequence is TGTGCCATGTCCCGGGACAGCTACACTGAAGCTTTCTTT. The chain recombines TRBV10-3 with TRBJ1-1; 7 nucleotides agree with TRBD1. The V gene's germline CDR1 is ENHRY and CDR2 SYGVKD. This CDR3 has 13 residues. J lost 3 bases, V lost 9 bases, and 7 bases had no gene match.

This clonotype has more than one count but fewer than ten. This rearrangement joins TRBV27 to TRBJ2-3, with a possible D match to TRBD2 (6 bases). From germline, CDR1 is MNHEY and CDR2 SMNVEV (reference sequence). This CDR3 region has 16 residues. With 5 bases removed from V and 1 base from J, the gap between germline ends came to 16 bases. The DNA for the CDR3 is TGTGCCAGCAGTCCTCAACTGGGGGGTGGCACAGATACGCAGTATTTT. This sequence encodes CASSPQLGGGTDTQYF.

The genes are TRBV20-1 and TRBJ2-1, with a tentative D call TRBD2 (5 bases). This CDR3 has 16 residues. V was shortened by 5 bases and J by 3 bases, with 20 bases between the two germline ends. Germline V gene sequence: CDR1 DFQATT, CDR2 SNEGSKA (reference sequence). CDR3: CSAGLLGSVGYNEQFF. The CDR3 region has the DNA TGCAGTGCTGGACTCCTGGGATCGGTTGGCTACAATGAGCAGTTCTTC.

This clonotype was seen only a few times. The V call is TRBV28, the J call TRBJ2-1; D is ambiguous. The CDR3 loop spans 14 amino acids. Germline V lookup: CDR1 MDHEN, CDR2 SYDVKM. V dropped 3 bases and J dropped 3 bases, with 9 bases sitting between them. This chain's CDR3 is CASSFSARYNEQFF. CDR3 nucleotide sequence: TGTGCCAGCAGTTTTTCGGCTCGCTACAATGAGCAGTTCTTC.

Note on this clonotype: The junction differs from germline at one of its ends, possibly a read error. The chain carries TRBV20-1 and TRBJ1-6, with D possibly being TRBD1 (5 bases). Germline loops: CDR1 DFQATT, CDR2 SNEGSKA (reference sequence). The length of the CDR3 is 16 residues. The CDR3 spells CCARDLEGNYNSPLHF. The CDR3 DNA reads TGCTGTGCTAGAGATTTGGAGGGGAACTATAATTCACCCCTCCACTTT.

V gene TRBV14 combines with J gene TRBJ2-5; TRBD2 might be the D (5 bases). Trimming removed 0 bases from V and 2 bases from J, with 13 bases in between. The CDR3 spans 16 residues. Looked up from germline, CDR1 is SGHDN and CDR2 is FVKESK. The CDR3 spells CASSQEGRGKQETQYF. The CDR3 region has the DNA TGTGCCAGCAGCCAAGAGGGCCGGGGAAAGCAAGAGACCCAGTACTTC.

V usage is TRBV10-3 and J usage is TRBJ2-7; D is ambiguous. Between the trimmed V and J ends, which lost 5 bases and 2 bases, there was a span of 13 bases. Germline loops: CDR1 ENHRY, CDR2 SYGVKD. This CDR3 is built from 14 residues. The CDR3 here is CAISPAATPYEQYV. In DNA, the CDR3 is TGTGCCATCAGTCCCGCGGCTACTCCCTACGAGCAGTACGTC.

This clonotype was observed many times. The chain employs TRBV12-3 or TRBV12-4 and TRBJ2-3; TRBD2 matches 10 bases. There are 16 residues in the CDR3. J lost 3 bases, V lost 5 bases, and 8 bases had no gene match. The CDR3 here is CASSAGLAEFTDTQYF. CDR3 nucleotide sequence: TGTGCCAGCAGTGCTGGACTAGCGGAGTTTACAGATACGCAGTATTTT.

The chain employs TRBV28 and TRBJ1-2; TRBD1 matches at 7 bases. J lost 4 bases, V lost 5 bases, and 7 bases had no gene match. The CDR3 consists of 14 residues. Looked up from germline, CDR1 is MDHEN and CDR2 is SYDVKM. The CDR3 DNA follows: TGTGCCAGCAGTACTCAGGGACAGCCCTATGGCTACACCTTC. It is translated as CASSTQGQPYGYTF.

V usage is TRBV4-1 and J usage is TRBJ2-1, with TRBD1 matching 7 bases. This CDR3 is 15 amino acids long. Germline V gene lookup returns CDR1 MGHRA and CDR2 YSYEKL. The V and J ends lost 2 bases and 5 bases, in that order; junction bases with no gene match: 6. The CDR3 loop reads CASSQTGTANNEQFF. CDR3 coding DNA: TGCGCCAGCAGCCAAACCGGGACAGCTAACAATGAGCAGTTCTTC.

This clonotype has ten or more counts. This chain links TRBV3-1 with TRBJ2-2; a weak D match, TRBD2 (6 bases). Trimming cost V 6 bases and J 1 base, with 9 bases left between them. The CDR3 has 14 amino acids. Germline V gene data show CDR1 as LGHDT and CDR2 as YNNKEL (reference sequence). This CDR3 is CASRGGRNTGELFF. The CDR3 DNA is TGTGCCAGCAGGGGAGGTCGGAACACCGGGGAGCTGTTTTTT.

This clonotype turned up a few times. The chain joins TRBV2 to TRBJ1-6; D is undetermined. Germline assignment: CDR1 SNHLY and CDR2 FYNNEI. The CDR3 covers 15 residues. Trimming took 6 bases from V and 0 from J, leaving 9 bases between them. In DNA form, the CDR3 reads TGTGCCAGCAGCAAGGATAGCTCCTATAATTCACCCCTCCACTTT. Protein product: CASSKDSSYNSPLHF.

This clonotype was picked up a small number of times. The CDR3 here is CASSLDVGLNSPLHF. The DNA of the CDR3 is TGCGCCAGCAGCTTGGATGTAGGATTAAATTCACCCCTCCACTTT. This chain connects TRBV5-1 to TRBJ1-6, with no clear D. With 0 bases removed from V and 7 bases from J, the gap between germline ends came to 11 bases. The V gene's germline CDR1 is SGHRS and CDR2 YFSETQ. This CDR3 is built from 15 residues.